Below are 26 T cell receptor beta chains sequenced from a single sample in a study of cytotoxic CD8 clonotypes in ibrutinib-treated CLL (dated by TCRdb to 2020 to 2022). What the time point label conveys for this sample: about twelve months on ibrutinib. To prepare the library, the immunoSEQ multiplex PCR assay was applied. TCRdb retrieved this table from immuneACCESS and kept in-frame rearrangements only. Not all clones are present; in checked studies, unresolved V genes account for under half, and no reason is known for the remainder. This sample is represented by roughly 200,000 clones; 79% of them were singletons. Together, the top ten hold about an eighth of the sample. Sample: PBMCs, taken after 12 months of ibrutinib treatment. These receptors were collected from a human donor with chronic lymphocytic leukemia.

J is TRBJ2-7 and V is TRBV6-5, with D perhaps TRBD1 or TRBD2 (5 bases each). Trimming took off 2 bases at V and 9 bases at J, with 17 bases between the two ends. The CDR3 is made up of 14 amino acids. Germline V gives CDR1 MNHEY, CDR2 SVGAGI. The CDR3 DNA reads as TGTGCCAGCAGTTACCGGGACCGATTGTTCGGGCAGTACTTC. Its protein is CASSYRDRLFGQYF.

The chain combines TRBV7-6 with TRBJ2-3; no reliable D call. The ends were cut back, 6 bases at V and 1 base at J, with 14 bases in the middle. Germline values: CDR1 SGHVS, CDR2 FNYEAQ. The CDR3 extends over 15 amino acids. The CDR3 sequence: CASSSPGDGTDTQYF. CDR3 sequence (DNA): TGTGCCAGCAGTTCGCCCGGTGACGGCACAGATACGCAGTATTTT.

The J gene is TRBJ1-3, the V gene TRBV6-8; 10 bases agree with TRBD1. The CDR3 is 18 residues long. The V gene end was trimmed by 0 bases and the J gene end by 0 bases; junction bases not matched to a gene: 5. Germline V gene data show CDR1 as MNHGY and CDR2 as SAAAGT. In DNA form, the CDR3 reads TGTGCCAGCAGTTACTCACGGGACAGGGGTTTCTCTGGAAACACCATATATTTT. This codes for CASSYSRDRGFSGNTIYF.

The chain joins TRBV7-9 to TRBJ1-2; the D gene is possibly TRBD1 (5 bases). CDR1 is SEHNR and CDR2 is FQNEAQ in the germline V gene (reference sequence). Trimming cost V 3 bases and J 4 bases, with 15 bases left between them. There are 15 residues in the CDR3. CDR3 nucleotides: TGTGCCAGCAGCTTCTGGACAACTATTCCCTATGGCTACACCTTC. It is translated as CASSFWTTIPYGYTF.

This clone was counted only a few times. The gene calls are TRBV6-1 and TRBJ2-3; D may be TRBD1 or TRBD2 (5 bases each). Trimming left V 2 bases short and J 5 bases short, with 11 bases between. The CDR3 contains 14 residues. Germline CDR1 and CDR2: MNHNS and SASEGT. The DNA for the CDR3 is TGTGCCAGCAGTGAACTGAGGGGTGGAGATACGCAGTATTTT. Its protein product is CASSELRGGDTQYF.

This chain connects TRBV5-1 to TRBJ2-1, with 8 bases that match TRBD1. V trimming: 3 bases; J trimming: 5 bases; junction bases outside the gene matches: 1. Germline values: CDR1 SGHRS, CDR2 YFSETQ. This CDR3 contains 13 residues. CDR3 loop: CASSWTGNNEQFF. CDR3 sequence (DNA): TGCGCCAGCAGCTGGACAGGGAACAATGAGCAGTTCTTC.

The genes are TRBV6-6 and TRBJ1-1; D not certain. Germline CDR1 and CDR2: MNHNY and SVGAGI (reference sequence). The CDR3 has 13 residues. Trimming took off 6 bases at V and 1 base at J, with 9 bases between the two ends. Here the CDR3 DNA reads TGTGCCAGCAGGAGCGACGGGAACACTGAAGCTTTCTTT. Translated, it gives CASRSDGNTEAFF.

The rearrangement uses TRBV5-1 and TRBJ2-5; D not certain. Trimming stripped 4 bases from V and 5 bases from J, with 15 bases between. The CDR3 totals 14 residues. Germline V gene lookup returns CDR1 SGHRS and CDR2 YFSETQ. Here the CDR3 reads CASSLATTRETQYF. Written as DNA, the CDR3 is TGCGCCAGCAGCCTTGCGACAACCCGGGAGACCCAGTACTTC.

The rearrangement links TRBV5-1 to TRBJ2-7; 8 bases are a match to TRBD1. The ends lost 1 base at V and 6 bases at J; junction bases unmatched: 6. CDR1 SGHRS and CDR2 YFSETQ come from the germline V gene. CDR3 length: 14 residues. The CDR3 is CASSLLQGAGEQYF. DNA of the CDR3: TGCGCCAGCAGCTTGCTTCAGGGGGCCGGCGAGCAGTACTTC.

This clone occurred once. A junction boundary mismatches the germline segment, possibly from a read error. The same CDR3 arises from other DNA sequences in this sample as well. The CDR3 DNA is TGTGCCAGCAGCTTATCGGGGTTGGGCAATCAGCCCCAGCATTTT. This translates into CASSLSGLGNQPQHF. V and J are TRBV27 and TRBJ1-5; no firm D call. Germline V gene data show CDR1 as MNHEY and CDR2 as SMNVEV (reference sequence). The CDR3 runs to 15 residues.

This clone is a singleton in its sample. The CDR3 loop reads CASSQDPGNTIYF. The CDR3 DNA reads TGTGCCAGCTCACAGGACCCTGGAAACACCATATATTTT. The chain links TRBV18 to TRBJ1-3; D ambiguous. This CDR3 has 13 amino acids. Trimming left V 4 bases short and J 2 bases short, with 6 bases between. CDR1 is KGHSH, CDR2 LQKENI, per germline.

The CDR3 sequence: CASSSRTGASGNTIYF. For the CDR3, the DNA is TGTGCCAGCAGCTCACGGACAGGGGCGTCTGGAAACACCATATATTTT. The genes are TRBV5-6 and TRBJ1-3; 9 bases are shared with TRBD1. Germline CDR1 and CDR2: SGHDT and YYEEEE. There are 16 residues in the CDR3. Germline trimming cut 3 bases from V and 1 base from J; bases unmatched to any gene: 5.

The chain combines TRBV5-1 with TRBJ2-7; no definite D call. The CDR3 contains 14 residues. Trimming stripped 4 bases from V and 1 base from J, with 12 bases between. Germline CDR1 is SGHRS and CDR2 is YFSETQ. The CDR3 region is CASSPEKESYEQYF. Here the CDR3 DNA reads TGCGCCAGCAGCCCGGAGAAAGAGTCCTACGAGCAGTACTTC.

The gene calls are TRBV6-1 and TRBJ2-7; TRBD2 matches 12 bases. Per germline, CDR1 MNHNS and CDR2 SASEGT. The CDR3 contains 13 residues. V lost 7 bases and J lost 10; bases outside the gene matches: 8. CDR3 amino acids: CASKGLAGGPQYF. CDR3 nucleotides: TGTGCCAGCAAGGGGCTAGCGGGAGGGCCCCAGTACTTC.

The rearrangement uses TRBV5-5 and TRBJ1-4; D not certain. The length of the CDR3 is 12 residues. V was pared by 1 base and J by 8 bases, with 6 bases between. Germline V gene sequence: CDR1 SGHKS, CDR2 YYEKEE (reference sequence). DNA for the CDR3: TGTGCCAGCAGCTTGTTACGGGAAAAACTGTTTTTT. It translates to CASSLLREKLFF.

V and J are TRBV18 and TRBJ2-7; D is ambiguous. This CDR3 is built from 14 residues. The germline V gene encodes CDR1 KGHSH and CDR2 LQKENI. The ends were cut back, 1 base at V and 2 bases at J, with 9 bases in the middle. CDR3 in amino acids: CASSPQYSTYEQYF. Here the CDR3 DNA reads TGTGCCAGCTCACCACAGTACAGTACCTACGAGCAGTACTTC.

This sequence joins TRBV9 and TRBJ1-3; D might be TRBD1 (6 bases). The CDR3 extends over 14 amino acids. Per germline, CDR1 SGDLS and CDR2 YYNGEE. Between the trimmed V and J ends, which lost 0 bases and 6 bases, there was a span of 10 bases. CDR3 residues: CASSVEPGENTIYF. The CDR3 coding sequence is TGTGCCAGCAGCGTAGAACCAGGGGAAAACACCATATATTTT.

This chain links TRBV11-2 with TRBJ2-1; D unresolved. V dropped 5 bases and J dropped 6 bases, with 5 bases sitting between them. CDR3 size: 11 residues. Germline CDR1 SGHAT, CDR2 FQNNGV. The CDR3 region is CASSEANEQFF. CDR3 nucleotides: TGTGCCAGCAGCGAGGCCAATGAGCAGTTCTTC.

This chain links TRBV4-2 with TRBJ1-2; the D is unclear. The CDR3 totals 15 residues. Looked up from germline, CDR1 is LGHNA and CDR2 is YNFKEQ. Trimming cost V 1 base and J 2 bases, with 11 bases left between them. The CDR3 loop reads CASSQGTGSNYGYTF. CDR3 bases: TGTGCCAGCAGCCAAGGAACCGGGTCCAACTATGGCTACACCTTC.

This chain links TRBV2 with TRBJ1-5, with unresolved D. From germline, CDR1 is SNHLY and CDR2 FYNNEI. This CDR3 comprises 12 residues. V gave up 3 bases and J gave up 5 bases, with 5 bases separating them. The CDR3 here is CASSEDYQPQHF. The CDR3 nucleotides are TGTGCCAGCAGTGAGGACTATCAGCCCCAGCATTTT.

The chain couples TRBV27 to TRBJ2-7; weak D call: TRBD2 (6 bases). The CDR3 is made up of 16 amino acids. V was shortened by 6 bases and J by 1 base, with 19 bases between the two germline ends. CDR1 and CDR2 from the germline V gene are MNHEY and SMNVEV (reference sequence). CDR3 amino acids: CASSPNGGLASYEQYF. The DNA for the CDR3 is TGTGCCAGCAGCCCAAATGGTGGCCTAGCGTCCTACGAGCAGTACTTC.

CDR3 residues: CASSSGQDQETQYF. DNA of the CDR3: TGCGCCAGCAGCTCCGGACAGGACCAAGAGACCCAGTACTTC. The V and J genes are TRBV5-1 and TRBJ2-5; 7 bases fit TRBD1. Germline V gene lookup returns CDR1 SGHRS and CDR2 YFSETQ. The length of the CDR3 is 14 residues. J lost 0 bases, V lost 3 bases, and 2 bases had no gene match.

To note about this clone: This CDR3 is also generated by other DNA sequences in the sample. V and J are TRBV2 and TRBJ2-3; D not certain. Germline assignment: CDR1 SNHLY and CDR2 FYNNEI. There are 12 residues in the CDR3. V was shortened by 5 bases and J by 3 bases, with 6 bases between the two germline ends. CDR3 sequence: CASSLGTDTQYF. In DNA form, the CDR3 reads TGTGCCAGCAGTTTAGGGACAGATACGCAGTATTTT.

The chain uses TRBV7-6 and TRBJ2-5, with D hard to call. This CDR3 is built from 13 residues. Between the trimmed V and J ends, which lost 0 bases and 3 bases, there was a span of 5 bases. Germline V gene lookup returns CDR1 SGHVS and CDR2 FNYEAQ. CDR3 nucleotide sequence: TGTGCCAGCAGCTTAGCATACGAAGAGACCCAGTACTTC. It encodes CASSLAYEETQYF.

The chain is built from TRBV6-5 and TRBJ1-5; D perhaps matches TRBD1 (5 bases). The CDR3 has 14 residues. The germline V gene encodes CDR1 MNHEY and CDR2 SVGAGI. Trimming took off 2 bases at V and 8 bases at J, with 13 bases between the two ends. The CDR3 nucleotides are TGTGCCAGCAGTTACGCTAGGGACTTCGAGCCCCAGCATTTT. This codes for CASSYARDFEPQHF.

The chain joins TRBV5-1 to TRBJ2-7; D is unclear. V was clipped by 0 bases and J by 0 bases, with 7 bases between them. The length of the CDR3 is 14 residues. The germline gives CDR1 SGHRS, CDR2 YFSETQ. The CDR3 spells CASSLDSPSYEQYF. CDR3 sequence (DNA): TGCGCCAGCAGCTTGGACAGTCCCTCCTACGAGCAGTACTTC.